The 27 T cell receptor beta chains in this list originate from one sample, sequenced in a study of cytomegalovirus exposure and HLA in healthy donors. PCR involved 60 Vbeta and 13 Jbeta primers. Sequencing used immunoSEQ multiplex PCR; TCRdb keeps in-frame clones, though not all of them. The table has around 150,000 clones, 80% seen once. The specimen was PBMCs. Receptor source: a man aged 30 to 45 in good health and CMV-seronegative.

This sequence joins TRBV7-6 and TRBJ2-5, with D unclear. In germline, CDR1 is SGHVS, CDR2 FNYEAQ. The CDR3 sequence is 13 residues long. V lost 2 bases, J lost 5 bases, and 9 bases lay in between. Here the CDR3 reads CASSLPAGETQYF. The CDR3 nucleotides read TGTGCCAGCAGCTTACCAGCCGGGGAGACCCAGTACTTC.

The CDR3 nucleotides read TGTGCCAGCAGCCCGGGGACTAGCGGGAGCTGGAATGAGCAGTTCTTC. It encodes CASSPGTSGSWNEQFF. V usage is TRBV27 and J usage is TRBJ2-1; 14 bases fit TRBD2. Trimming cost V 6 bases and J 7 bases; bases outside gene matches: 8. Germline V CDR1 and CDR2: MNHEY, SMNVEV (reference sequence). This CDR3 is built from 16 residues.

The CDR3 here is CAWSVNERTEAFF. CDR3 bases: TGTGCCTGGAGTGTAAATGAGAGGACTGAAGCTTTCTTT. The rearrangement joins TRBV30 to TRBJ1-1, with D uncertain. The V gene lost 0 bases and the J gene lost 5 bases, with 10 bases spanning the gap. Germline assignment: CDR1 GTSNPN and CDR2 SVGIG (reference sequence). The CDR3 loop spans 13 amino acids.

The chain couples TRBV27 to TRBJ2-1, with 12 nucleotides matching TRBD2. Germline CDR1 and CDR2: MNHEY and SMNVEV (reference sequence). The CDR3 spans 17 residues. Losses at the gene ends were 10 bases for V and 0 bases for J; bases not matched to a gene: 10. The CDR3 bases are TGTGCCACGGGGGCCCCGACTAGCGGGAGCTCCTACAATGAGCAGTTCTTC. Translating gives CATGAPTSGSSYNEQFF.

The V and J genes are TRBV11-2 and TRBJ1-2; weak D call: TRBD1 (6 bases). The germline V and J ends were trimmed by 6 bases and 7 bases, with 15 bases remaining between them. CDR3 length: 13 residues. CDR1 SGHAT and CDR2 FQNNGV come from the germline V gene. In DNA, the CDR3 is TGTGCCAGCAGGCCCACAGGGCCCTTTGGCTACACCTTC. Translation: CASRPTGPFGYTF.

The V and J genes are TRBV4-2 and TRBJ1-1; D ambiguous. V lost 1 base to trimming and J lost 1 base, with 13 bases between them. The germline gives CDR1 LGHNA, CDR2 YNFKEQ. The CDR3 length is 16 residues. CDR3 DNA: TGTGCCAGCAGCCAAGTAGAGGGAACAGAGAACACTGAAGCTTTCTTT. This translates into CASSQVEGTENTEAFF.

The chain links TRBV9 to TRBJ2-2, with a possible D match to TRBD2 (7 bases). Trimming shortened V by 2 bases and J by 1 base, and 9 bases separated the two germline ends. CDR3 size: 15 residues. CDR1 and CDR2 from the germline V gene are SGDLS and YYNGEE. The CDR3 region has the DNA TGTGCCAGCAGCGTGGGGGGGCTGAACACCGGGGAGCTGTTTTTT. Its translation is CASSVGGLNTGELFF.

The chain carries TRBV2 and TRBJ2-2, with TRBD2 matching 9 bases. This CDR3 comprises 16 residues. V lost 6 bases to trimming and J lost 4 bases; unmatched junction nucleotides: 9. CDR1 is SNHLY, CDR2 FYNNEI, per germline. For the CDR3, the DNA is TGTGCCAGCAGGGTTGGGCTAGCGGGGCCCACCGGGGAGCTGTTTTTT. Its protein is CASRVGLAGPTGELFF.

The chain carries TRBV30 and TRBJ1-1, with 11 bases lining up with TRBD1. Germline V CDR1 and CDR2: GTSNPN, SVGIG (reference sequence). V shed 3 bases, J shed 5 bases, and the junction held 5 bases outside the gene matches. This CDR3 has 14 residues. The CDR3 coding sequence is TGTGCCTGGAGGGGGGACAGGGGGGCGACTGAAGCTTTCTTT. Translation gives CAWRGDRGATEAFF.

V usage is TRBV10-3 and J usage is TRBJ2-5; D may be TRBD2 (5 bases). The germline gives CDR1 ENHRY, CDR2 SYGVKD. The germline V and J ends were trimmed by 0 bases and 5 bases, with 7 bases remaining between them. This CDR3 has 13 residues. The CDR3 region has the DNA TGTGCCATCAGTGAGTCGCGGAGGGAGACCCAGTACTTC. Translating gives CAISESRRETQYF.

This chain connects TRBV7-9 to TRBJ2-1, with D perhaps matching TRBD1 (5 bases). From germline, CDR1 is SEHNR and CDR2 FQNEAQ (reference sequence). The CDR3 runs 17 residues. V lost 3 bases and J lost 8, with 23 bases in between. The CDR3 spells CASSFGWGPLRVDEQFF. The CDR3 nucleotides read TGTGCCAGCAGCTTCGGTTGGGGCCCCCTACGCGTGGATGAGCAGTTCTTC.

The V gene is TRBV6-5, the J gene TRBJ1-6, with 9 bases aligning to TRBD1. CDR1 and CDR2 (germline): MNHEY, SVGAGI. The V and J ends lost 10 bases and 10 bases, in that order; junction bases with no gene match: 14. The CDR3 length is 15 residues. In DNA form, the CDR3 reads TGTGCCACACGGGACAGGGTCGGCAACTACTCACCCCTCCACTTT. Protein sequence: CATRDRVGNYSPLHF.

This clone was counted a few times. The chain links TRBV28 to TRBJ1-2; D gene ambiguous. Germline V CDR1 and CDR2: MDHEN, SYDVKM. Trimming pared 3 bases from V and 13 bases from J, leaving 9 bases between. The CDR3 has 10 residues. The CDR3 sequence is CASSFLTTTF. The CDR3 nucleotides read TGTGCCAGCAGTTTCTTGACAACCACCTTC.

The chain carries TRBV7-9 and TRBJ1-3; no definite D call. V gave up 1 base and J gave up 9 bases, with 16 bases separating them. CDR1 is SEHNR and CDR2 is FQNEAQ in the germline V gene (reference sequence). The CDR3 is 15 amino acids. The CDR3 DNA reads TGTGCCAGCAGCTTAGGGGCCGGTCTGGAGGGCACCATATATTTT. Encoded protein: CASSLGAGLEGTIYF.

This chain connects TRBV19 to TRBJ2-5, with 7 bases identical to TRBD2. The J segment lost 4 bases and the V segment lost 5 bases, leaving 4 bases of the junction unmatched. Germline assignment: CDR1 LNHDA and CDR2 SQIVND (reference sequence). CDR3 length equals 13 residues. The CDR3, as DNA: TGTGCCAGTAGTGCCCCGGGAGGAGAGACCCAGTACTTC. This encodes CASSAPGGETQYF.

This sequence joins TRBV28 and TRBJ1-1, with D tentatively TRBD1 (5 bases). In germline, CDR1 is MDHEN, CDR2 SYDVKM. V lost 7 bases to trimming and J lost 5 bases, with 8 bases between them. CDR3 size: 11 residues. The CDR3 DNA reads as TGTGCCAGCATCGGGGGGACTGAAGCTTTCTTT. Translating gives CASIGGTEAFF.

This chain links TRBV27 with TRBJ2-6; D not certain. The CDR3 is made up of 14 amino acids. Looked up from germline, CDR1 is MNHEY and CDR2 is SMNVEV (reference sequence). Trimming removed 7 bases at V and 2 bases at J, with 9 bases between. The DNA of the CDR3 is TGTGCCAGCAACACAGTAGCTGGGGCCAACGTCCTGACTTTC. It specifies CASNTVAGANVLTF.

The gene calls are TRBV5-1 and TRBJ1-2; the match to TRBD1 covers 10 bases. Germline V gives CDR1 SGHRS, CDR2 YFSETQ. The V and J ends lost 2 bases and 8 bases, in that order; junction bases with no gene match: 9. The CDR3 contains 15 residues. DNA for the CDR3: TGCGCCAGCAGCTTAACCGGGACAGGGGCGAGAGGCTACACCTTC. This sequence encodes CASSLTGTGARGYTF.

The chain recombines TRBV28 with TRBJ2-5; weak D call: TRBD2 (5 bases). V lost 7 bases to trimming and J lost 1 base, with 10 bases between them. This CDR3 region has 13 residues. The V gene's germline CDR1 is MDHEN and CDR2 SYDVKM. The CDR3 reads CASTLLVQETQYF. CDR3 DNA sequence: TGTGCCAGCACTCTACTAGTCCAAGAGACCCAGTACTTC.

The J gene is TRBJ2-3, the V gene TRBV5-4; 11 positions match TRBD2. Trimming at V came to 4 bases and at J to 2 bases, leaving 9 bases not matched to a gene. The germline CDR1 and CDR2 sequences are SGHNT and YYREEE (reference sequence). The CDR3 loop spans 17 amino acids. CDR3 amino acids: CASSPSPGLAATDTQYF. CDR3 in DNA: TGTGCCAGCAGCCCCTCGCCGGGACTAGCGGCCACAGATACGCAGTATTTT.

Only a few counts were recorded for this clone. V and J are TRBV6-1 and TRBJ2-5, with D tentatively TRBD1 (6 bases). V was cut by 7 bases and J by 2 bases, with 14 bases left in between. CDR1 is MNHNS, CDR2 SASEGT, per germline. The CDR3 has 14 amino acids. The CDR3 here is CASTLRQEQETQYF. CDR3 bases: TGTGCCAGCACCTTGCGACAGGAGCAAGAGACCCAGTACTTC.

This clone showed up just a few times. V gene TRBV25-1 combines with J gene TRBJ2-3; a possible D gene is TRBD1 (5 bases). The CDR3 runs to 16 residues. Germline V gene sequence: CDR1 MGHDK, CDR2 SYGVNS. Trimming removed 3 bases from V and 3 bases from J, with 16 bases in between. Written as DNA, the CDR3 is TGTGCCAGCAGTGATGGGGCATCAGTTATAACAGATACGCAGTATTTT. Amino acid sequence: CASSDGASVITDTQYF.

The chain has TRBV5-5 and TRBJ1-4, with a tentative D call TRBD1 (6 bases). Germline CDR1 is SGHKS and CDR2 is YYEKEE (reference sequence). CDR3 length: 15 residues. Trimming removed 6 bases from V and 8 bases from J, with 20 bases in between. The CDR3 here is CASTQGWQGEEKLFF. Here the CDR3 DNA reads TGTGCCAGCACTCAGGGGTGGCAGGGCGAAGAAAAACTGTTTTTT.

The CDR3 bases are TGTGCCAGCAGCGTAGACGGAGGCCAAGAGACCCAGTACTTC. Protein sequence: CASSVDGGQETQYF. The chain links TRBV9 to TRBJ2-5; tentative D call: TRBD2 (5 bases). V lost 0 bases, J lost 1 base, and 7 bases lay in between. The CDR3 spans 14 residues. Germline V gives CDR1 SGDLS, CDR2 YYNGEE.

There are a few counts of this clone. The rearrangement links TRBV19 to TRBJ1-5; TRBD1 agrees at 7 bases. V shed 4 bases, J shed 4 bases, and the junction held 7 bases outside the gene matches. Germline V gene data show CDR1 as LNHDA and CDR2 as SQIVND (reference sequence). This CDR3 spans 15 amino acids. CDR3 residues: CASSTSGQNNQPQHF. The CDR3 nucleotides read TGTGCCAGTAGTACATCGGGACAGAATAATCAGCCCCAGCATTTT.

J is TRBJ1-1 and V is TRBV28; D remains unclear. This CDR3 has 16 residues. The V and J ends lost 3 bases and 2 bases respectively, with 16 bases between them. The germline V gene has CDR1 MDHEN and CDR2 SYDVKM. As DNA, the CDR3 is TGTGCCAGCAGTTTTAAGTTGCCCGGAGGAAACACTGAAGCTTTCTTT. This sequence encodes CASSFKLPGGNTEAFF.

This chain connects TRBV18 to TRBJ1-2; weak D call: TRBD1 (5 bases). Between the trimmed V and J ends, which lost 6 bases and 0 bases, there was a span of 14 bases. The CDR3 has 15 residues. Germline V gives CDR1 KGHSH, CDR2 LQKENI. The CDR3 is CASSFDRATNYGYTF. As DNA, the CDR3 is TGTGCCAGCTCCTTTGACAGAGCTACTAACTATGGCTACACCTTC. The whole variable domain, remainder taken from reference TRBV18 and TRBJ1-2, is NAGVMQNPRHLVRRRGQEARLRCSPMKGHSHVYWYRQLPEEGLKFMVYLQKENIIDESGMPKERFSAEFPKEGPSILRIQQVVRGDSAAYFCASSFDRATNYGYTFGSGTRLTVV.